The 10 T cell receptor beta chains below were found in one sample sequenced in a study of identical twins. TCRdb fed the 5' RACE reads into MiXCR, producing one record per CDR3 protein. The sample records roughly 290,000 distinct CDR3 sequences, nearly 9.5% being singletons. The same specimen was also included in a second study, on yellow fever vaccine responses in identical twins.

Sequenced material: CD8+ T cells sorted from blood. Every receptor here comes from a woman under 30 in good health.

This clonotype was seen a few times. The genes are TRBV5-1 and TRBJ1-1, with 12 bases aligning to TRBD1. Germline V lookup: CDR1 SGHRS, CDR2 YFSETQ. With V trimmed by 3 bases and J by 1 base, 7 bases remained unmatched. CDR3 length equals 17 residues. The CDR3 loop reads CASSSGTGGRRNTEAFF. CDR3 DNA: TGCGCCAGCAGCTCCGGGACAGGGGGCCGTCGGAACACTGAAGCTTTCTTT.

A few counts support this clonotype. V and J are TRBV5-5 and TRBJ2-7, with 8 bases lining up with TRBD2. Trimming cost V 4 bases and J 4 bases; bases outside gene matches: 7. Germline V gene sequence: CDR1 SGHKS, CDR2 YYEKEE (reference sequence). CDR3 length equals 14 residues. The CDR3 DNA sequence: TGTGCCAGCAGCGGCAGCGGGGGAGGTTACGAGCAGTACTTC. It yields the protein CASSGSGGGYEQYF.

This chain connects TRBV12-3 or TRBV12-4 to TRBJ2-2; tentative D call: TRBD2 (5 bases). This CDR3 is 14 amino acids long. Trimming took off 6 bases at V and 6 bases at J, with 14 bases between the two ends. In DNA, the CDR3 is TGTGCCAGCAGCCTGTATTCTAGCTCCGGGGAGCTGTTTTTT. Residues: CASSLYSSSGELFF.

This clonotype was seen a single time. The junction departs from germline at one end; a sequencing error may be responsible. The chain carries TRBV2 and TRBJ2-2, with a tentative D call TRBD2 (5 bases). Germline CDR1 and CDR2: SNHLY and FYNNEI. The CDR3 has 18 amino acids. CDR3 nucleotide sequence: TGTGCCAGCAGTGGGAGGACGGATTTAACGTCCAACACCGGGGAGCTGTGTTTT. It specifies CASSGRTDLTSNTGELCF.

The rearrangement links TRBV14 to TRBJ2-4; D gene uncertain. There are 12 residues in the CDR3. V shed 1 base and J shed 14 bases, with 12 bases lying between them. Germline V gives CDR1 SGHDN, CDR2 FVKESK. For the CDR3, the DNA is TGTGCCAGCAGCCAAGTCGGACGCCCGGAGTACTTC. This sequence encodes CASSQVGRPEYF.

This clonotype was detected only a few times. The CDR3 DNA is TGTGCCAGCAGTCGACCCTTGAACACCGGGGAGCTGTTTTTT. Protein sequence: CASSRPLNTGELFF. The chain combines TRBV12-3 or TRBV12-4 with TRBJ2-2; D not resolved. There are 14 residues in the CDR3. The V end lost 5 bases, the J end lost 1 base, and 8 bases lay between the germline ends.

There are many counts of this clonotype. The chain joins TRBV2 to TRBJ1-1, with TRBD1 matching over 9 bases. Germline V lookup: CDR1 SNHLY, CDR2 FYNNEI. The CDR3 spans 15 residues. Trimming took 3 bases from V and 0 from J; bases not matched to a gene: 2. The CDR3 DNA is TGTGCCAGCAGTGAGGACAGGGGCCTGAACACTGAAGCTTTCTTT. It encodes CASSEDRGLNTEAFF. The full variable domain, its missing parts supplied by reference TRBV2 and TRBJ1-1, is EPEVTQTPSHQVTQMGQEVILRCVPISNHLYFYWYRQILGQKVEFLVSFYNNEISEKSEIFDDQFSVERPDGSNFTLKIRSTKLEDSAMYFCASSEDRGLNTEAFFGQGTRLTVV.

This clonotype was seen many times. The chain carries TRBV20-1 and TRBJ2-7; a possible D gene is TRBD2 (5 bases). Germline V gene sequence: CDR1 DFQATT, CDR2 SNEGSKA (reference sequence). V gave up 3 bases and J gave up 0 bases, with 9 bases separating them. CDR3 length: 13 amino acids. The CDR3 is CSASTGSSYEQYF. CDR3 DNA: TGCAGTGCTAGTACGGGGAGCTCCTACGAGCAGTACTTC.

The chain has TRBV15 and TRBJ2-7; D unresolved. Trimming took off 0 bases at V and 3 bases at J, with 12 bases between the two ends. Germline lookup yields CDR1 LNHNV and CDR2 YYDKDF (reference sequence). The CDR3 consists of 15 residues. The CDR3 bases are TGTGCCACCAGCAGAGAATATGGGCTAAACTACGAGCAGTACTTC. Translated: CATSREYGLNYEQYF.

This clonotype was counted a few times. This chain uses TRBV27 with TRBJ2-5; tentatively, D is TRBD2 (5 bases). Trimming removed 5 bases at V and 1 base at J, with 23 bases between. Germline V lookup: CDR1 MNHEY, CDR2 SMNVEV (reference sequence). This CDR3 has 18 amino acids. Here the CDR3 reads CASSPLSAGEPFQETQYF. The CDR3 DNA reads TGTGCCAGCAGTCCCCTAAGTGCCGGGGAACCATTCCAAGAGACCCAGTACTTC.